Following are 30 T cell receptor beta chains from one sample sequenced in a study of shared clonotypes between healthy human individuals (dated by TCRdb to the early 2020s). The library was generated by the immunoSEQ multiplex PCR assay. TCRdb took this table from immuneACCESS and kept in-frame rearrangements with V and J called. Such tables lack part of the clones; where checked against another copy, unresolved V genes explain under half of the gap, and the rest is unexplained. A total of approximately 2,000,000 clones appear in this sample, 85% to 95% of them only once. The top ten constitute around 0.38% of the sample. The sequenced sample was naive CD4+ T cells from PBMCs. The sample's cell subset or site label, decoded: CD45RA+ positively selected. These TCRs come from a man between 18 and 29 years old in good health. Some clones in this sample may be carry-over from other donors' samples.

The J gene is TRBJ1-1, the V gene TRBV19; no firm D call. With 0 bases removed from V and 6 bases from J, the gap between germline ends came to 11 bases. This CDR3 spans 14 amino acids. The germline CDR1 and CDR2 sequences are LNHDA and SQIVND (reference sequence). As DNA, the CDR3 is TGTGCCAGTAGTATAGATCGTCGCGGTCCTGAAGCTTTCTTT. Translating gives CASSIDRRGPEAFF. The whole variable domain, filled in from reference TRBV19 and TRBJ1-1, reads DGGITQSPKYLFRKEGQNVTLSCEQNLNHDAMYWYRQDPGQGLRLIYYSQIVNDFQKGDIAEGYSVSREKKESFPLTVTSAQKNPTAFYLCASSIDRRGPEAFFGQGTRLTVV.

CDR3 protein: CASSSTSGHLETQYF. In nucleotides, the CDR3 is TGTGCCAGCAGCTCGACTAGCGGCCATCTGGAGACCCAGTACTTC. The chain employs TRBV7-2 and TRBJ2-5, with 9 bases lining up with TRBD2. V trimming: 4 bases; J trimming: 5 bases; junction bases outside the gene matches: 8. This CDR3 comprises 15 residues. Germline CDR1 reads SGHTA; CDR2 reads FQGNSA.

This clone came up once. The chain is built from TRBV7-3 and TRBJ1-1; D may be TRBD1 (5 bases). Germline lookup yields CDR1 SGHTA and CDR2 FQGTGA. The length of the CDR3 is 13 residues. V dropped 6 bases and J dropped 1 base, with 9 bases sitting between them. DNA for the CDR3: TGTGCCAGCAGAGGAGGGGCGAACACTGAAGCTTTCTTT. This gives the protein CASRGGANTEAFF. The full variable domain, in which reference TRBV7-3 and TRBJ1-1 provide the parts outside the CDR3, is GAGVSQTPSNKVTEKGKYVELRCDPISGHTALYWYRQSLGQGPEFLIYFQGTGAADDSGLPNDRFFAVRPEGSVSTLKIQRTERGDSAVYLCASRGGANTEAFFGQGTRLTVV.

On this clone itself: The same CDR3 also results from other DNA sequences found in this sample. The V and J genes are TRBV7-6 and TRBJ1-5, with unresolved D. The CDR3 has 13 amino acids. Between the trimmed V and J ends, which lost 0 bases and 4 bases, there was a span of 4 bases. Germline V gene sequence: CDR1 SGHVS, CDR2 FNYEAQ. The CDR3: CASSLAANQPQHF. CDR3 sequence (DNA): TGTGCCAGCAGCTTAGCCGCGAATCAGCCCCAGCATTTT.

The chain couples TRBV13 to TRBJ2-1, with D perhaps matching TRBD1 or TRBD2 (5 bases each). V lost 5 bases and J lost 5, with 19 bases in between. This CDR3 has 16 residues. Germline V gene lookup returns CDR1 PRHDT and CDR2 FYEKMQ (reference sequence). The CDR3 is CASSRPGTSRNNEQFF. The CDR3 DNA sequence: TGTGCCAGCAGCCGTCCAGGGACCAGCAGGAACAATGAGCAGTTCTTC.

The genes are TRBV7-9 and TRBJ2-5; a weak D match, TRBD2 (5 bases). Trimming pared 5 bases from V and 5 bases from J, leaving 24 bases between. From germline, CDR1 is SEHNR and CDR2 FQNEAQ (reference sequence). The CDR3 length is 17 residues. CDR3 sequence reads: CASSPHPSSGLSETQYF. DNA of the CDR3: TGTGCCAGCAGCCCTCACCCTAGCTCCGGCCTGTCTGAGACCCAGTACTTC.

The J gene is TRBJ2-7, the V gene TRBV6-4; D might be TRBD2 (5 bases). This CDR3 is built from 16 residues. Trimming cost V 2 bases and J 0 bases, with 14 bases left between them. Germline V gene data show CDR1 as MRHNA and CDR2 as SNTAGT. CDR3: CASSDGRAGYSYEQYF. The DNA for the CDR3 is TGTGCCAGCAGTGACGGGCGGGCCGGCTACTCCTACGAGCAGTACTTC.

The chain combines TRBV25-1 with TRBJ2-7; 11 bases fit TRBD2. This CDR3 has 13 amino acids. CDR1 is MGHDK, CDR2 SYGVNS, per germline. The V and J ends lost 10 bases and 1 base, in that order; junction bases with no gene match: 3. The CDR3 sequence is CATLAGGSYEQYF. The CDR3 DNA is TGTGCCACCCTAGCGGGAGGTTCCTACGAGCAGTACTTC.

V is TRBV5-1 and J is TRBJ1-5, with unresolved D. Germline V gene lookup returns CDR1 SGHRS and CDR2 YFSETQ. V was pared by 4 bases and J by 7 bases, with 18 bases between. The CDR3 sequence is 15 residues long. The CDR3 DNA reads as TGCGCCAGCAGCCCGGGTATGGGAGCGGGGCAGCCCCAGCATTTT. Translated: CASSPGMGAGQPQHF.

This clone was counted once. CDR3 in DNA: TGTGCCAGCAGCGACCAACAGGGTTTCGAAGCTTTCTTT. It is translated as CASSDQQGFEAFF. V usage is TRBV7-2 and J usage is TRBJ1-1; D possibly corresponds to TRBD1 (6 bases). V was clipped by 5 bases and J by 8 bases, with 15 bases between them. This CDR3 region has 13 residues. The germline V gene has CDR1 SGHTA and CDR2 FQGNSA.

The chain has TRBV5-1 and TRBJ2-7; TRBD2 matches at 10 bases. There are 14 residues in the CDR3. CDR1 SGHRS and CDR2 YFSETQ come from the germline V gene. V dropped 2 bases and J dropped 6; count of bases not matched to a gene: 5. Here the CDR3 reads CASSLEREGLEQYF. The CDR3 DNA is TGCGCCAGCAGCTTAGAGCGGGAGGGCCTCGAGCAGTACTTC.

The genes are TRBV23-1 and TRBJ2-1; TRBD2 agrees at 7 bases. TRBV23-1 is designated an ORF whose function remains uncertain. The CDR3 contains 16 residues. Losses at the gene ends were 0 bases for V and 10 bases for J; bases not matched to a gene: 12. This chain's CDR3 is CASSQSPSSGEREQFF. The CDR3 nucleotides read TGCGCCAGCAGTCAATCCCCCTCGAGCGGGGAGAGAGAGCAGTTCTTC.

The rearrangement links TRBV9 to TRBJ1-3; D remains ambiguous. Trimming took off 0 bases at V and 13 bases at J, with 14 bases between the two ends. Germline CDR1 is SGDLS and CDR2 is YYNGEE. The CDR3 covers 13 residues. DNA for the CDR3: TGTGCCAGCAGCGTAGTAGGGTCCGGTACGATATATTTT. Its translation is CASSVVGSGTIYF.

V gene TRBV6-5 combines with J gene TRBJ2-5, with a weak D call TRBD2 (6 bases). The CDR3 totals 13 residues. Looked up from germline, CDR1 is MNHEY and CDR2 is SVGAGI. The V end was cut by 8 bases, the J end by 2 bases, with 12 bases between. DNA of the CDR3: TGTGCCAGCGGGGGAGGCGGACAAGAGACCCAGTACTTC. This translates into CASGGGGQETQYF.

Note on this clone: Other DNA sequences in the sample encode the same CDR3. The chain uses TRBV7-9 and TRBJ2-5; D remains unclear. The CDR3 loop spans 12 amino acids. The germline V gene encodes CDR1 SEHNR and CDR2 FQNEAQ (reference sequence). V gave up 1 base and J gave up 5 bases, with 5 bases separating them. The CDR3 DNA reads as TGTGCCAGCAGCTTAGGGTCTGAGACCCAGTACTTC. Translated, it gives CASSLGSETQYF.

The chain recombines TRBV19 with TRBJ2-3, with 14 bases identical to TRBD2. The germline V gene has CDR1 LNHDA and CDR2 SQIVND (reference sequence). The ends lost 4 bases at V and 6 bases at J; junction bases unmatched: 12. This CDR3 comprises 18 residues. The CDR3 here is CASSSGLAGGTAWDTQYF. The CDR3 DNA reads as TGTGCCAGTAGTAGCGGACTAGCGGGAGGCACGGCTTGGGATACGCAGTATTTT.

The chain recombines TRBV27 with TRBJ2-7, with D maybe TRBD2 (6 bases). The CDR3 contains 15 residues. The V gene lost 7 bases and the J gene lost 5 bases, with 21 bases spanning the gap. CDR1 and CDR2 from the germline V gene are MNHEY and SMNVEV (reference sequence). This CDR3 is CASNRDSRRVDEQYF. The CDR3 DNA sequence: TGTGCCAGCAACCGGGACTCCCGGAGGGTCGACGAGCAGTACTTC.

As to this clone: Different DNA sequences within this sample yield the same CDR3. This chain connects TRBV5-4 to TRBJ1-3; D may be TRBD1 (6 bases). The CDR3 loop spans 13 amino acids. Looked up from germline, CDR1 is SGHNT and CDR2 is YYREEE (reference sequence). With 4 bases removed from V and 4 bases from J, the gap between germline ends came to 9 bases. CDR3 sequence reads: CASSAGQGNTIYF. CDR3 in DNA: TGTGCCAGCAGCGCCGGACAGGGAAACACCATATATTTT.

In regard to this clone: The same CDR3 also results from other DNA sequences found in this sample. V and J are TRBV28 and TRBJ2-7, with TRBD1 identical over 8 bases. The CDR3 runs 13 residues. Trimming cost V 7 bases and J 2 bases; bases outside gene matches: 4. CDR1 is MDHEN and CDR2 is SYDVKM in the germline V gene. CDR3 region: CASTRQGPYEQYF. CDR3 nucleotide sequence: TGTGCCAGCACTCGACAGGGGCCCTACGAGCAGTACTTC.

The chain has TRBV2 and TRBJ1-2; no clear D gene. Deletions cut 6 bases from V and 2 bases from J, with 16 bases between. Germline V lookup: CDR1 SNHLY, CDR2 FYNNEI. The CDR3 is 15 amino acids. The CDR3 spells CASSLPGKKNYGYTF. The CDR3 DNA follows: TGTGCCAGCAGCTTACCGGGAAAGAAAAACTATGGCTACACCTTC.

The chain is built from TRBV6-5 and TRBJ1-5; D unresolved. Trimming removed 4 bases at V and 9 bases at J, with 10 bases between. From germline, CDR1 is MNHEY and CDR2 SVGAGI. The CDR3 covers 12 residues. DNA for the CDR3: TGTGCCAGCAGTTCGACGGCACGGCCCCAGCATTTT. Translating it yields CASSSTARPQHF.

This sequence joins TRBV7-2 and TRBJ2-2; 10 bases match TRBD2. Germline V CDR1 and CDR2: SGHTA, FQGNSA. The J segment lost 7 bases and the V segment lost 1 base, leaving 9 bases of the junction unmatched. This CDR3 spans 17 amino acids. CDR3 in DNA: TGTGCCAGCAGCTTAGGGGGGCCCAGCGGGAGGGTCGGGGAGCTGTTTTTT. Amino acid sequence: CASSLGGPSGRVGELFF. Complete variable domain (other parts from reference TRBV7-2 and TRBJ2-2): GAGVSQSPSNKVTEKGKDVELRCDPISGHTALYWYRQSLGQGLEFLIYFQGNSAPDKSGLPSDRFSAERTGGSVSTLTIQRTQQEDSAVYLCASSLGGPSGRVGELFFGEGSRLTVL.

Written as DNA, the CDR3 is TGCGCCAGCAGTCCGGACAGGGCTTCGGGGGAGCTGTTTTTT. It specifies CASSPDRASGELFF. The J gene is TRBJ2-2, the V gene TRBV5-1; TRBD1 agrees at 8 bases. Germline V CDR1 and CDR2: SGHRS, YFSETQ. The CDR3 sequence is 14 residues long. The ends lost 5 bases at V and 8 bases at J; junction bases unmatched: 8.

Of note for this clone: Additional DNA sequences in this sample encode the identical CDR3. The J gene is TRBJ2-7, the V gene TRBV7-3; TRBD1 might be the D (5 bases). V lost 2 bases, J lost 1 base, and 12 bases lay in between. The CDR3 sequence is 15 residues long. CDR1 and CDR2 from the germline V gene are SGHTA and FQGTGA. The CDR3 nucleotides are TGTGCCAGCAGCTTAGGGTCAGGGTCGTCCTACGAGCAGTACTTC. Its translation: CASSLGSGSSYEQYF.

The CDR3 DNA is TGCGCCAGCAGCTTGATGCAGACAGAACGCTACGAGCAGTACTTC. The encoded protein is CASSLMQTERYEQYF. V and J are TRBV5-1 and TRBJ2-7; maybe TRBD1 (5 bases). The CDR3 runs to 15 residues. Germline CDR1 is SGHRS and CDR2 is YFSETQ. Trimming removed 1 base from V and 3 bases from J, with 14 bases in between.

Remarks on this clone: This specimen includes other DNA sequences encoding the same CDR3. The rearrangement joins TRBV18 to TRBJ2-3, with 9 bases aligning to TRBD1. The CDR3 is 15 residues long. V was clipped by 3 bases and J by 2 bases; unmatched bases: 3. From germline, CDR1 is KGHSH and CDR2 LQKENI. DNA for the CDR3: TGTGCCAGCTCACCGGGACAGGGTAACACAGATACGCAGTATTTT. This codes for CASSPGQGNTDTQYF. The complete variable domain, with remaining parts taken from reference TRBV18 and TRBJ2-3, reads NAGVMQNPRHLVRRRGQEARLRCSPMKGHSHVYWYRQLPEEGLKFMVYLQKENIIDESGMPKERFSAEFPKEGPSILRIQQVVRGDSAAYFCASSPGQGNTDTQYFGPGTRLTVL.

In the case of this clone: Distinct nucleotide sequences in the sample also encode this CDR3. The V gene is TRBV5-1, the J gene TRBJ2-5; 9 bases are a match to TRBD1. Germline CDR1 reads SGHRS; CDR2 reads YFSETQ. V shed 2 bases and J 5 bases; nucleotides not matched to a gene: 7. The length of the CDR3 is 15 residues. The CDR3 sequence: CASSLTGGSRETQYF. Written as DNA, the CDR3 is TGCGCCAGCAGCTTAACAGGGGGCTCAAGGGAGACCCAGTACTTC.

V is TRBV7-2 and J is TRBJ1-2, with TRBD1 matching 8 bases. The CDR3 contains 14 residues. J lost 3 bases, V lost 5 bases, and 5 bases had no gene match. The germline gives CDR1 SGHTA, CDR2 FQGNSA. In nucleotides, the CDR3 is TGTGCCAGCAGCGCGGGGACAGGACACTATGGCTACACCTTC. Its translation is CASSAGTGHYGYTF.

The V call is TRBV6-1, the J call TRBJ1-4, with D perhaps TRBD1 (6 bases). V was pared by 2 bases and J by 6 bases, with 10 bases between. The CDR3 loop spans 14 amino acids. The germline CDR1 and CDR2 sequences are MNHNS and SASEGT. The DNA for the CDR3 is TGTGCCAGCAGTGAATGGGGGGCGTATGAAAAACTGTTTTTT. This gives the protein CASSEWGAYEKLFF.

The chain employs TRBV5-1 and TRBJ2-7; D remains ambiguous. The V end lost 0 bases, the J end lost 4 bases, and 11 bases lay between the germline ends. This CDR3 has 14 residues. Germline CDR1 SGHRS, CDR2 YFSETQ. The CDR3 is CASSLAGRIYEQYF. The CDR3 DNA follows: TGCGCCAGCAGCTTGGCAGGCCGAATATACGAGCAGTACTTC. The full variable domain, with the rest looked up from reference TRBV5-1 and TRBJ2-7, is KAGVTQTPRYLIKTRGQQVTLSCSPISGHRSVSWYQQTPGQGLQFLFEYFSETQRNKGNFPGRFSGRQFSNSRSEMNVSTLELGDSALYLCASSLAGRIYEQYFGPGTRLTVT.